The rows below give T cell receptor beta chains drawn from one sample of a study of identical twins. In TCRdb, the 5' RACE reads were re-called with MiXCR into one record per CDR3 protein. Of approximately 300,000 distinct CDR3 sequences in the sample, roughly 8.6% are singletons; the top ten hold approximately 7%. Separately, the same data were catalogued under a study of yellow fever vaccine responses in identical twins.

Sequencing was performed on CD8+ T cells sorted from blood. The receptors derive from a woman aged 18-29 years in good health. Both conserved end residues are part of each CDR3. A D gene is named only where the DNA matches it firmly. The size of a clone is reported for some rows only, either as once, few or many, or as a class for expanded clones.

v_call: TRBV5-5; j_call: TRBJ2-5; d_call: -; clone_size: -; cdr3_nt: TGTGCCATGGTCTTTCGGCCCCCTCAACAAGAGACCCAGTACTTC; cdr3_aa: CAMVFRPPQQETQYF
v_call: TRBV20-1; j_call: TRBJ2-7; d_call: TRBD1; clone_size: -; cdr3_nt: TGCAGTGCCATCCCGGACAGGGGAACTTACGAGCAGTACTTC; cdr3_aa: CSAIPDRGTYEQYF
v_call: TRBV10-3; j_call: TRBJ2-7; d_call: -; clone_size: many; cdr3_nt: TGTGCCATCAGTGAGGGGGGTCTCGACGAGCAGTACTTC; cdr3_aa: CAISEGGLDEQYF
v_call: TRBV20-1; j_call: TRBJ1-5; d_call: TRBD1; clone_size: few; cdr3_nt: TGCAGTGCTCGATATGGACAGGGGGCTTTTAAGGAGCCCCAGCATTTT; cdr3_aa: CSARYGQGAFKEPQHF
v_call: TRBV7-8; j_call: TRBJ2-7; d_call: -; clone_size: few; cdr3_nt: TGTGCCAGCAGCTTAGCGGGGTCTGCCTACGAGCAGTACTTC; cdr3_aa: CASSLAGSAYEQYF
v_call: TRBV5-1; j_call: TRBJ2-7; d_call: TRBD2; clone_size: few; cdr3_nt: TGCGCCAGCAGCGAGACTAGCGGGAGGGCCTACGAGCAGTACTTC; cdr3_aa: CASSETSGRAYEQYF
v_call: TRBV7-8; j_call: TRBJ2-7; d_call: TRBD1; clone_size: -; cdr3_nt: TGTGCCAGCAGCTTAGGTTGGGACAGCTCCTACGAGCAGTACTTC; cdr3_aa: CASSLGWDSSYEQYF
v_call: TRBV3-1; j_call: TRBJ2-1; d_call: TRBD1; clone_size: many; cdr3_nt: TGTGCCAGCAGCTACGAGTATAGCAGGGGGCTAGGGTCCTACAATGAGCAGTTCTTC; cdr3_aa: CASSYEYSRGLGSYNEQFF
v_call: TRBV4-3; j_call: TRBJ2-1; d_call: TRBD2; clone_size: few; cdr3_nt: TGCGCCAGCAGCCAAGATTCGTCGGGGGGACTAGGGGCCTATGAGCAGTTCTTC; cdr3_aa: CASSQDSSGGLGAYEQFF
v_call: TRBV5-6; j_call: TRBJ1-4; d_call: -; clone_size: -; cdr3_nt: TGTGCCAGCAGCTTGGGGGTCCTCTGCGGAGAACTGTTTTTT; cdr3_aa: CASSLGVLCGELFF
v_call: TRBV6-5; j_call: TRBJ2-2; d_call: -; clone_size: many; cdr3_nt: TGTGCCAGCAGTTGGGGGCCGAACACCGGGGAGCTGTTTTTT; cdr3_aa: CASSWGPNTGELFF
v_call: TRBV4-2; j_call: TRBJ2-3; d_call: -; clone_size: once; cdr3_nt: TGTGCCAGCAGCCCTCGAGCAGTTGCAGATACGCAGTATTTT; cdr3_aa: CASSPRAVADTQYF
v_call: TRBV18; j_call: TRBJ1-1; d_call: -; clone_size: few; cdr3_nt: TGTGCCAGCTCACCACGAAGGGGAGCAGGGGACACTGAAGCTTTCTTT; cdr3_aa: CASSPRRGAGDTEAFF
v_call: TRBV19; j_call: TRBJ1-1; d_call: TRBD1; clone_size: few; cdr3_nt: TGTGCCAGTAGTACCGGGACAGGGCACACTGAAGCTTTCTTT; cdr3_aa: CASSTGTGHTEAFF
v_call: TRBV29-1; j_call: TRBJ2-6; d_call: -; clone_size: -; cdr3_nt: TGCAGCGTTGAACTCCTCGGGGCCAACGTCCTGACTTTC; cdr3_aa: CSVELLGANVLTF
v_call: TRBV5-1; j_call: TRBJ2-5; d_call: -; clone_size: -; cdr3_nt: TGCGCCAGCACCCTCCACGGCAGTCTCCAAGAGACCCAGTACTTC; cdr3_aa: CASTLHGSLQETQYF
v_call: TRBV12-3/TRBV12-4; j_call: TRBJ1-2; d_call: TRBD1; clone_size: many; cdr3_nt: TGTGCCAGCAGTGTGGGACAGGGGGCGAAGGGCTATGGCTACACCTTC; cdr3_aa: CASSVGQGAKGYGYTF
v_call: TRBV12-3/TRBV12-4; j_call: TRBJ2-5; d_call: -; clone_size: few; cdr3_nt: TGTGCCAGCAGTAGGGGTAGCGGTCGAGAGACCCAGTACTTC; cdr3_aa: CASSRGSGRETQYF
v_call: TRBV4-3; j_call: TRBJ2-3; d_call: -; clone_size: few; cdr3_nt: TGCGCCAGCAGCCAAGGACAGACCAGCACAGATACGCAGTATTTT; cdr3_aa: CASSQGQTSTDTQYF
v_call: TRBV10-3; j_call: TRBJ1-4; d_call: TRBD1; clone_size: few; cdr3_nt: TGTGCCATCAGTAAGAGGGGACAGGGTAGTGAAAAACTGTTTTTT; cdr3_aa: CAISKRGQGSEKLFF
v_call: TRBV5-1; j_call: TRBJ2-1; d_call: TRBD2; clone_size: many; cdr3_nt: TGCGCCAGCAGCCCAACTAGCGGCGTGAGCTCCTACAATGAGCAGTTCTTC; cdr3_aa: CASSPTSGVSSYNEQFF
v_call: TRBV12-3/TRBV12-4; j_call: TRBJ2-1; d_call: -; clone_size: many; cdr3_nt: TGTGCCAGATACCAGGGTCCCTACCCGCTGAATGAGCAGTTCTTC; cdr3_aa: CARYQGPYPLNEQFF
v_call: TRBV13; j_call: TRBJ1-1; d_call: TRBD1; clone_size: -; cdr3_nt: TGTGCCAGCAGCGCGAAGGACAGGGGTGATACTGAAGCTTTCTTT; cdr3_aa: CASSAKDRGDTEAFF
v_call: TRBV2; j_call: TRBJ1-5; d_call: -; clone_size: -; cdr3_nt: TGTGCCAGCAGTGGATTAGGAAGGAGCAATCAGCCCCAGCATTTT; cdr3_aa: CASSGLGRSNQPQHF
v_call: TRBV24-1; j_call: TRBJ2-1; d_call: -; clone_size: many; cdr3_nt: TGTGCCACCGCTGCCCTCAGCTCCTACAATGAGCAGTTCTTC; cdr3_aa: CATAALSSYNEQFF